This T cell receptor (beta chain) was captured in a study of brain T cells in children with intractable seizures. Time point noted: blood from clinic visit 5 months post-surgery; TSC patient then seizure free. Sequencing used immunoSEQ multiplex PCR; TCRdb keeps in-frame clones, though not all of them. The table has under 400,000 clones, 85% to 95% seen once. The CDR3 loop spans 15 amino acids. Looked up from germline, CDR1 is SGHTA and CDR2 is FQGTGA. The germline V and J ends were trimmed by 4 bases and 2 bases, with 12 bases remaining between them. The chain links TRBV7-3 to TRBJ2-1; a weak D match, TRBD2 (6 bases). The sample was peripheral blood, taken about 5 months after surgery. The receptor was derived from a boy less than two years old with tuberous sclerosis and intractable seizures. The CDR3 bases are TGTGCCAGCAGCTCGGGAGAGCAACCCTACAATGAGCAGTTCTTC. This encodes CASSSGEQPYNEQFF.